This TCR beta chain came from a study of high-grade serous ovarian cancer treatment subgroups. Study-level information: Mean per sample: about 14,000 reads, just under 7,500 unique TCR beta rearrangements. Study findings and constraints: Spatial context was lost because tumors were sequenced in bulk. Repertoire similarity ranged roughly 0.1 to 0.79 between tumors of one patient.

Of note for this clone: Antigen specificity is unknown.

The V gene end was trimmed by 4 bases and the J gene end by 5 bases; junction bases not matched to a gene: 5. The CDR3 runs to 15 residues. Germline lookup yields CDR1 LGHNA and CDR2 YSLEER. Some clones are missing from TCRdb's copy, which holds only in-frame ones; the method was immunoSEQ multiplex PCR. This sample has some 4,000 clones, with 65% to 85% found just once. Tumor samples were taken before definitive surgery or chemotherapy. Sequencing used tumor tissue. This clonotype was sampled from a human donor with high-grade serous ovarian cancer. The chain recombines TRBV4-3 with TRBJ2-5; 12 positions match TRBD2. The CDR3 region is CASSPRGTSGETQYF. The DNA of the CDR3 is TGCGCCAGCAGCCCCCGAGGGACTAGCGGGGAGACCCAGTACTTC.